Detailed here is one TCR beta chain. Its specificity is unknown. TCRdb's copy holds only in-frame clones and misses some; the assay was immunoSEQ multiplex PCR. Here the sample spans around 110,000 clones, 90% being singletons. The sample belongs to a study of T cell responses to AZD1222 COVID-19 vaccine. Study conclusions and caveats: Clonal diversity was possibly underestimated, and white British individuals and females predominated among donors. Across the whole spike, CD4 TCRs peaked at regions 160-218 and 743-854.

There are 15 residues in the CDR3. The V and J ends lost 2 bases and 5 bases, in that order; junction bases with no gene match: 3. Germline-derived CDR1 and CDR2 are LNHDA and SQIVND (reference sequence). This receptor was obtained from an adult who received the AZD1222 COVID-19 vaccine. The chain carries TRBV19 and TRBJ1-6, with 7 bases identical to TRBD1. The source material was peripheral blood, sampled 28 days after the second AZD1222 dose. This CDR3 is CASSIFDRDNSPLHF. The CDR3 coding sequence is TGTGCCAGTAGTATATTCGACAGGGATAATTCACCCCTCCACTTT.